This TCR beta chain was sequenced for a study of T cells after yellow fever vaccination. Notes on the study in general: Compared with primary, the secondary response was weaker and peaked at day 5, not 15.

About this clonotype: Its target is unknown.

The CDR3 has 12 amino acids. Germline V gene lookup returns CDR1 LNHNV and CDR2 YYDKDF (reference sequence). Trimming took off 0 bases at V and 6 bases at J, with 5 bases between the two ends. Each CDR3 protein is one row after TCRdb ran MiXCR on the 5' RACE reads. The sample holds 300,000 or so distinct CDR3 sequences, 13% seen once. The clonotype was recovered from a young man who received the YFV17D yellow fever vaccine. The chain couples TRBV15 to TRBJ2-5; D gene ambiguous. This specimen was CD4+ T cells sorted from PBMCs, taken 45 days after the yellow fever booster vaccination. CDR3 coding DNA: TGTGCCACCAGCAGAGATTTCCAGACCCAGTACTTC. Encoded protein: CATSRDFQTQYF.